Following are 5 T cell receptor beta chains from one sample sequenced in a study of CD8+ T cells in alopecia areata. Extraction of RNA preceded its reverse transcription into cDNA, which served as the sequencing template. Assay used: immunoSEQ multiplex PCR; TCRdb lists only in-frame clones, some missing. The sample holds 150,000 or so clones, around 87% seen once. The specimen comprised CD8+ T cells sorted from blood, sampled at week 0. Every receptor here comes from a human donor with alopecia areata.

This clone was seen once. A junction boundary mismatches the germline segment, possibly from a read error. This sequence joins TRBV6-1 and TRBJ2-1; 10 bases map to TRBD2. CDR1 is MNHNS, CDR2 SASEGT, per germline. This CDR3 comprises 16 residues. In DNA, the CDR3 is TGTGCCAGCAGTGAAGCAGTACAACTAGCGGGGAAGCATAGGATCTTC. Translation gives CASSEAVQLAGKHRIF.

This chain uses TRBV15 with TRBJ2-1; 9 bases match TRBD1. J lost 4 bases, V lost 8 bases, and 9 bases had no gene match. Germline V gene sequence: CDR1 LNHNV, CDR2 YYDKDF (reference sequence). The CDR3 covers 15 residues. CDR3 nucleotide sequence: TGTGCCACCGAGCAGGGGACAGGGTCTTACAATGAGCAGTTCTTC. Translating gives CATEQGTGSYNEQFF.

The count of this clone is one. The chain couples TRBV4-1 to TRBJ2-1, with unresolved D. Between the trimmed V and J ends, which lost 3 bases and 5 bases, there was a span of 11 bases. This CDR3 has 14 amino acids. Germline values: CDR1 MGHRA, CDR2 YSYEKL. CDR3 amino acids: CASSHIGYDNEQFF. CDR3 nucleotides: TGCGCCAGCAGCCACATTGGTTATGACAATGAGCAGTTCTTC.

This CDR3 is CSGDSSPSGNTIYF. In DNA, the CDR3 is TGCAGCGGGGACAGTTCCCCCTCTGGAAACACCATATATTTT. J is TRBJ1-3 and V is TRBV29-1; 7 bases are a match to TRBD1. Germline V gene lookup returns CDR1 SQVTM and CDR2 ANQGSEA. There are 14 residues in the CDR3. Trimming cost V 7 bases and J 0 bases; bases outside gene matches: 6. Combining the CDR3 with reference TRBV29-1 and TRBJ1-3 gives the whole variable domain SAVISQKPSRDICQRGTSLTIQCQVDSQVTMMFWYRQQPGQSLTLIATANQGSEATYESGFVIDKFPISRPNLTFSTLTVSNMSPEDSSIYLCSGDSSPSGNTIYFGEGSWLTVV.

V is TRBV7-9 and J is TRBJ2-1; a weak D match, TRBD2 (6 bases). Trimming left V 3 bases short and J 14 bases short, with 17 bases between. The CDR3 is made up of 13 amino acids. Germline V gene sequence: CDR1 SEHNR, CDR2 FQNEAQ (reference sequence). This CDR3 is CASSLGWGVAEFF. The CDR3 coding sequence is TGTGCCAGCAGCTTGGGCTGGGGGGTAGCAGAGTTCTTC.